This record covers a single T cell receptor (beta chain). The record originates from a study of control samples from healthy donors and cancer patients. CDR1 is KGHSH, CDR2 LQKENI, per germline. The CDR3 runs 15 residues. V was pared by 6 bases and J by 4 bases, with 11 bases of the junction left unmatched. The data were produced by immunoSEQ multiplex PCR, yet TCRdb's version contains in-frame clones alone and is incomplete. Among tens of thousands of clones listed, 94% were seen once. The sequence came from a man aged 30-40 years in good health. Sequencing input: blood. V and J are TRBV18 and TRBJ2-5, with TRBD1 matching 7 bases. This CDR3 is CASSQSTGPIETQYF. The CDR3 region has the DNA TGTGCCAGCTCGCAATCGACAGGGCCAATAGAGACCCAGTACTTC.